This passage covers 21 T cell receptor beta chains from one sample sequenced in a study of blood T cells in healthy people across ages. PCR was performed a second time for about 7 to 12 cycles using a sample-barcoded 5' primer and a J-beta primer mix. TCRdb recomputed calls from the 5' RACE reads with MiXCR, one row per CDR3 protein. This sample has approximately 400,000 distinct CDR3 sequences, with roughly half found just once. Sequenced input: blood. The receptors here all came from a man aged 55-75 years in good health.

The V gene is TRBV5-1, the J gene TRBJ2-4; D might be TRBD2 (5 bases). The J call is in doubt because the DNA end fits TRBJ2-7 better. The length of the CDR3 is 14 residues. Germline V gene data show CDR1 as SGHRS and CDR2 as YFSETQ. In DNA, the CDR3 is TGCGCCAGTCAAAGCCTGCCCGGGAACTACGAGCAGTACTTC. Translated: CASQSLPGNYEQYF.

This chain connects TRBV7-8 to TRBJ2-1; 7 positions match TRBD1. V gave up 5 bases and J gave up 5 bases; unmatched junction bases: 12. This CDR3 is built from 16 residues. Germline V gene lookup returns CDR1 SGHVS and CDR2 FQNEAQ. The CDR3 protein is CASSQDRTPQDNEQFF. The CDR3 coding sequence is TGTGCCAGCAGCCAGGACAGGACGCCTCAGGACAATGAGCAGTTCTTC.

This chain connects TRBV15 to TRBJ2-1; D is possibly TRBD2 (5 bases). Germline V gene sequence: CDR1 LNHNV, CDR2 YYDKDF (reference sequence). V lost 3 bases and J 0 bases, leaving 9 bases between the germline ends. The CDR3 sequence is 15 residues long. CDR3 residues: CATSSLGSSYNEQFF. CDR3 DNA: TGTGCCACCAGCAGCCTAGGGAGCTCCTACAATGAGCAGTTCTTC.

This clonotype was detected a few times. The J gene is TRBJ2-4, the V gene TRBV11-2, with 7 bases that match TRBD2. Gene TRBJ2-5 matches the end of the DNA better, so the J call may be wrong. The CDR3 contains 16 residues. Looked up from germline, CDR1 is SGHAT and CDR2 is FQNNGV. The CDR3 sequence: CASSPRKRDYQETQYF. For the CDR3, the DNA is TGTGCCAGCAGCCCACGGAAGCGGGACTACCAAGAGACCCAGTACTTC.

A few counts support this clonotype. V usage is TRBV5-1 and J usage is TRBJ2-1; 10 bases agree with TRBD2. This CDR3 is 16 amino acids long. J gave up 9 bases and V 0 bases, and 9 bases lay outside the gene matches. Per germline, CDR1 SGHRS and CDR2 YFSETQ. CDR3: CASSLGPSGGAGEQFF. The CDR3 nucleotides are TGCGCCAGCAGCTTGGGACCTAGCGGGGGAGCTGGTGAGCAGTTCTTC.

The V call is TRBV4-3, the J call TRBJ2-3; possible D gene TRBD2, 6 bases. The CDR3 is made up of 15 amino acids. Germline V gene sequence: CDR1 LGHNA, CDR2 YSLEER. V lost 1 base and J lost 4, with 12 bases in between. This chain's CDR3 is CASSQAEGRSDTQYF. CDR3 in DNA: TGCGCCAGCAGCCAAGCGGAGGGCCGTTCAGATACGCAGTATTTT.

Written as DNA, the CDR3 is TGTGCCAGCAGTCCCGCCGGCGGGGGGTCCCGCGAGCAGTACTTC. This gives the protein CASSPAGGGSREQYF. This chain links TRBV6-1 with TRBJ2-7; the match to TRBD2 covers 8 bases. V shed 5 bases and J 6 bases; nucleotides not matched to a gene: 12. Germline CDR1 reads MNHNS; CDR2 reads SASEGT. The CDR3 length is 15 residues.

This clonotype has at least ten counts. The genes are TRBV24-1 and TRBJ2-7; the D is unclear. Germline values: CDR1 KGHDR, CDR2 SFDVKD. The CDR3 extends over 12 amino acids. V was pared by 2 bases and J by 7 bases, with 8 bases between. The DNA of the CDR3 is TGTGCCACCAGTGATTCGCGGCGAGAGCAGTACTTC. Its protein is CATSDSRREQYF.

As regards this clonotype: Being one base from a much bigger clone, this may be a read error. DNA of the CDR3: TGCAGCGCCCTCGGGCCAGGGGAGACCCAGTTCTTC. Protein sequence: CSALGPGETQFF. This chain joins TRBV29-1 and TRBJ2-1; maybe TRBD1 (6 bases). Trimming left V 7 bases short and J 13 bases short, with 20 bases between. This CDR3 comprises 12 residues. In germline, CDR1 is SQVTM, CDR2 ANQGSEA.

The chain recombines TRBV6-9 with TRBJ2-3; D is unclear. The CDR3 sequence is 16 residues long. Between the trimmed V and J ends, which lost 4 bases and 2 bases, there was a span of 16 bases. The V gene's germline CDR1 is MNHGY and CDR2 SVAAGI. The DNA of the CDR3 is TGTGCCAGCAGTTTTCTCAAGTGGGAAGCCACAGATACGCAGTATTTT. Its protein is CASSFLKWEATDTQYF.

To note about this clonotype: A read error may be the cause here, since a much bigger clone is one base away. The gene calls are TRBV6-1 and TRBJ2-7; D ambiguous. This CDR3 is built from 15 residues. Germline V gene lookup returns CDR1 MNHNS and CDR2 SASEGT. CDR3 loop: CTSSPTASGAYEQYF. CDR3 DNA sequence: TGTACCAGCAGCCCAACGGCGTCAGGTGCCTACGAGCAGTACTTC.

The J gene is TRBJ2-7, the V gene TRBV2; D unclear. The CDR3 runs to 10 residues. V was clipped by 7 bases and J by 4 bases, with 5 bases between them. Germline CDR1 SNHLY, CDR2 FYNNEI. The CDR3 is CASKGYEQYF. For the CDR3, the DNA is TGTGCCAGCAAGGGTTACGAGCAGTACTTC.

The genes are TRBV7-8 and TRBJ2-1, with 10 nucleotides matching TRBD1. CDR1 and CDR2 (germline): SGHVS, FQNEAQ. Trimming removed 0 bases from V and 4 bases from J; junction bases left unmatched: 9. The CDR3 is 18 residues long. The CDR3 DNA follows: TGTGCCAGCAGCTTAGCGGGGGGACAGGGGCTAGCGTACAATGAGCAGTTCTTC. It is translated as CASSLAGGQGLAYNEQFF.

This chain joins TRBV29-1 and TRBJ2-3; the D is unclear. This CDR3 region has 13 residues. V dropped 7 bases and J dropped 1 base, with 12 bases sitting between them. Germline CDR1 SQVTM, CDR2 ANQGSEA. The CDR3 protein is CSAIWAGTDTQYF. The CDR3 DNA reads TGCAGCGCGATCTGGGCGGGCACAGATACGCAGTATTTT.

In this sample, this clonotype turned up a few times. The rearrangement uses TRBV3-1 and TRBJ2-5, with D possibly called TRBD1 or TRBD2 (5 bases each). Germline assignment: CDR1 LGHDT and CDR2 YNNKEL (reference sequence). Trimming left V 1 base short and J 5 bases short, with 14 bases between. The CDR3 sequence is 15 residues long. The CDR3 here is CASSQVGARRETQYF. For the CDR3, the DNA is TGTGCCAGCAGCCAAGTCGGGGCCCGGAGGGAGACCCAGTACTTC.

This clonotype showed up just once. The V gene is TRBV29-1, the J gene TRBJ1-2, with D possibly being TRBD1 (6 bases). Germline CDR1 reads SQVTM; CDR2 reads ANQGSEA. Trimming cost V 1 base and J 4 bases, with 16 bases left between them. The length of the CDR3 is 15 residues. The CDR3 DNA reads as TGCAGCGTTGAAGGGGGCGGGGGCGTGGGCTATGGCTACACCTTC. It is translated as CSVEGGGGVGYGYTF.

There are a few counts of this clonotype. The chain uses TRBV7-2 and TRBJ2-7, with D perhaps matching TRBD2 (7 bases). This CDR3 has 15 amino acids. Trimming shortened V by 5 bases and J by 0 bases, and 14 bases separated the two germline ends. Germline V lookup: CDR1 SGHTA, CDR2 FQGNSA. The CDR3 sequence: CASSRGGILSYEQYF. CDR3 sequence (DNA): TGTGCCAGCAGCAGGGGGGGGATCCTCTCCTACGAGCAGTACTTC.

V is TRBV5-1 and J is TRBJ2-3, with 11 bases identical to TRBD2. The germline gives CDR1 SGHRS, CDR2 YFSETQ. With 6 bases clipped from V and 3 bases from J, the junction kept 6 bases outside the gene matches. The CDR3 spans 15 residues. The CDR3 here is CASTRLAGTTDTQYF. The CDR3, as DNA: TGCGCCAGCACGAGACTAGCGGGGACGACAGATACGCAGTATTTT.

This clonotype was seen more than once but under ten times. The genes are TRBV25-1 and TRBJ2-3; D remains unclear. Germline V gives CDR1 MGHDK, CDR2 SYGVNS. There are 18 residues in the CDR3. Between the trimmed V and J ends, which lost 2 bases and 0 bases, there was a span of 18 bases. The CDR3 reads CASSEEVASLPSTDTQYF. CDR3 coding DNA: TGTGCCAGCAGTGAAGAGGTGGCCAGTCTTCCAAGCACAGATACGCAGTATTTT.

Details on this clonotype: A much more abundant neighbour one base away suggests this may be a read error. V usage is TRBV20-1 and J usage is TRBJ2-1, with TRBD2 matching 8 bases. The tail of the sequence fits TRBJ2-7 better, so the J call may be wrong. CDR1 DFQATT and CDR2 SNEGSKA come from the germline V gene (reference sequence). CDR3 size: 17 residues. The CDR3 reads CSATAGVSGSGYNEQYF. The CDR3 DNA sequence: TGCAGTGCTACCGCCGGCGTCAGCGGGAGCGGGTACAATGAGCAGTACTTC.

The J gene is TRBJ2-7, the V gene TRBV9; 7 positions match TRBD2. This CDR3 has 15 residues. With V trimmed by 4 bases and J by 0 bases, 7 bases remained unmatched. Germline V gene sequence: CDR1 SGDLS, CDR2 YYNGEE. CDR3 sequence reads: CASSIAGDPSYEQYF. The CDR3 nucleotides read TGTGCCAGCAGCATCGCGGGGGACCCCTCCTACGAGCAGTACTTC.